These T cell receptor beta chains were read from a single sample in a study of T-cell memory formation after mild COVID-19. TCRdb independently ran MiXCR on the 5' RACE reads; one entry per CDR3 protein. This sample carries under 60,000 distinct CDR3 sequences, approximately 9% of them seen once, and the ten largest clones take 12%. Sequenced material: PBMCs or a T cell subset sorted from them (not recorded which). These receptors originate from an adult woman who had mild COVID-19 (a few samples of this study predate the infection). Cell type and time point are not known. CDR3s include the opening cysteine and the closing phenylalanine or tryptophan. A D gene is named only where the DNA matches it firmly. Only part of the rows carry a size: once, few, many, or a class if the clone is expanded.

TGCAGTGCCACATCTCCCCGGGCAGGGGGCAATCAGCCCCAGCATTTT | CSATSPRAGGNQPQHF | TRBV20-1 | 16 | TRBJ1-5 | - | -
TGCGCCAGCAGCTTAACAGATACGCAGTATTTT | CASSLTDTQYF | TRBV5-1 | 11 | TRBJ2-3 | - | many
TGTGCCAGCAGTCAACAGGGATCTGAAAAACTGTTTTTT | CASSQQGSEKLFF | TRBV27 | 13 | TRBJ1-4 | - | few
TGTGCCCGAGGGACTAGCGGGAGGAATGAGCAGTTCTTC | CARGTSGRNEQFF | TRBV30 | 13 | TRBJ2-1 | TRBD2 | few
TGCGCCAGCAGCTTCAATCCGTGGGGGGCCGCAAGCACAGATACGCAGTATTTT | CASSFNPWGAASTDTQYF | TRBV5-1 | 18 | TRBJ2-3 | - | many
TGTGCCAGCAGCCATACAGGGGGCTACGAGCAGTACTTC | CASSHTGGYEQYF | TRBV7-9 | 13 | TRBJ2-7 | TRBD1 | -
TGCGCCAGCAGCTTTATAGGGTCTGGGGCCAACGTCCTGACTTTC | CASSFIGSGANVLTF | TRBV4-1 | 15 | TRBJ2-6 | - | -
TGTGCCAGCAGCCAATCTAGCAATGGCTACACCTTC | CASSQSSNGYTF | TRBV5-4 | 12 | TRBJ1-2 | - | few
TGTGCCAGCAGCCACTTGGGACGGCTAAAAGAGACCCAGTACTTC | CASSHLGRLKETQYF | TRBV3-1 | 15 | TRBJ2-5 | - | many
TGTGCCAGCAGCCATAACCCAGAGTGGGGACACTCCTATAATTCACCCCTCCACTTT | CASSHNPEWGHSYNSPLHF | TRBV7-9 | 19 | TRBJ1-6 | - | -
TGCAGTGCTTCCAACCACCACAGGGGGCAAGTCCTGACTTTC | CSASNHHRGQVLTF | TRBV20-1 | 14 | TRBJ2-6 | TRBD1 | few
TGCAGTGCTTTTGGACAGCCAGAAGCTTTACAAGAGACCCAGTACTTC | CSAFGQPEALQETQYF | TRBV20-1 | 16 | TRBJ2-5 | - | few
TGCGCCAGCAGCCTCCCGAGACTTGTTCGAACCTACAATGAGCAGTTCTTC | CASSLPRLVRTYNEQFF | TRBV4-1 | 17 | TRBJ2-1 | - | -
TGTGCCAGCAGCCCGAACGAGCAGTACTTC | CASSPNEQYF | TRBV5-6 | 10 | TRBJ2-7 | - | -
TGTGCCAGCAGCAGGGACCCTGGGAGCAATCAGCCCCAGCATTTT | CASSRDPGSNQPQHF | TRBV5-4 | 15 | TRBJ1-5 | - | -
TGTGCCAGCAGTTACTCTGGGACAGGGGGGTATAATTCACCCCTCCACTTT | CASSYSGTGGYNSPLHF | TRBV6-5 | 17 | TRBJ1-6 | TRBD1 | -
TGTGCCAGCAGCTTAGCGACAAGCGGGACCTACAATGAGCAGTTCTTC | CASSLATSGTYNEQFF | TRBV7-2 | 16 | TRBJ2-1 | TRBD2 | -
TGCAGCGTCGGTCGGGGGCTGAGTGAGACCCAGTACTTC | CSVGRGLSETQYF | TRBV29-1 | 13 | TRBJ2-5 | - | many
TGTGCCAGCAGTAGAGGACTAGACTCCTACGAGCAGTACTTC | CASSRGLDSYEQYF | TRBV12-3/TRBV12-4 | 14 | TRBJ2-7 | TRBD2 | -
TGTGCCAGCGGACAGTGGGGGAGCCCTGTCGAGCAGTACTTC | CASGQWGSPVEQYF | TRBV27 | 14 | TRBJ2-7 | - | few
TGCGCCACTAGCGGGCCGGTCAATGAGCAGTTCTTC | CATSGPVNEQFF | TRBV4-1 | 12 | TRBJ2-1 | TRBD2 | many
TGTGCCAGCAGCTTGGGGACTAGCGGGTACAATGAGCAGTTCTTC | CASSLGTSGYNEQFF | TRBV7-3 | 15 | TRBJ2-1 | TRBD2 | many
TGTGCCACCAGCAGAGATTCCCGTACAGGCTATGGCTACACCTTC | CATSRDSRTGYGYTF | TRBV15 | 15 | TRBJ1-2 | - | few
TGCAGTGCTAGTGGACTAGATGATTGGGAGCAGTACTTC | CSASGLDDWEQYF | TRBV20-1 | 13 | TRBJ2-7 | TRBD2 | once
TGCAGTGCTGGAAGACAGGGGAGGAATGAAAAACTGTTTTTT | CSAGRQGRNEKLFF | TRBV20-1 | 14 | TRBJ1-4 | TRBD1 | few
TGTGCCAGCAGTGAATGGGGGACCGGGACTAGCGAAAAAACCTCCGACGATGAGCAGTTCTTC | CASSEWGTGTSEKTSDDEQFF | TRBV25-1 | 21 | TRBJ2-1 | TRBD2 | -
TGTGCCAGCAGCTTAGAGGGCACAGGGAGCAATCAGCCCCAGCATTTT | CASSLEGTGSNQPQHF | TRBV7-9 | 16 | TRBJ1-5 | - | -
TGTGCCAGCAGCTTGGTGGTTCTCGTGAGGAGTGGCTACACCTTC | CASSLVVLVRSGYTF | TRBV5-5 | 15 | TRBJ1-2 | - | -
TGTGCCAGCATGGGGGCTAGGAGCTCCTACGAGCAGTACTTC | CASMGARSSYEQYF | TRBV2 | 14 | TRBJ2-7 | - | -
TGTGCCAGCTCACCAACTCTTACAGGGGGCAGCGAAAAACTGTTTTTT | CASSPTLTGGSEKLFF | TRBV18 | 16 | TRBJ1-4 | TRBD1 | few
TGTGCCAGCTCACCACGGACGGAGATGAACACTGAAGCTTTCTTT | CASSPRTEMNTEAFF | TRBV18 | 15 | TRBJ1-1 | - | -
TGCGCCAGCAGCTTGGCGGGGGCGAACACCGGGGAGCTGTTTTTT | CASSLAGANTGELFF | TRBV5-1 | 15 | TRBJ2-2 | - | -